This T cell receptor beta chain was documented in a study of blood T cell repertoires in COVID-19. Study processing details: Amplified reference gene primers provided the basis for estimating nucleated cell counts. Clones were read by immunoSEQ multiplex PCR, and TCRdb kept only the in-frame ones, dropping some. D and trimming were read from the DNA, whereas the V and J calls and clone size are those reported in that table. The sample records roughly 150,000 clones, 85% being singletons. This clone was observed a handful of times. Recruitment covered 25 or so US areas and drew participants whose ages spanned roughly 18 to 90 years. Clinical histories supplied by participants themselves formed the basis of cohort assignment. Either two negative PCRs, clearance, or symptom resolution qualified Cohort 3 donors as recovered. The receptor comes from a woman aged 40 to 50 who had recovered from COVID-19. Sequences were obtained from PBMCs or T cells enriched from blood (not recorded which).

CDR3 in amino acids: CASSLTGAGPSYNEQFF. CDR3 DNA: TGTGCCAGCAGCTTAACAGGAGCGGGTCCTTCCTACAATGAGCAGTTCTTC. This rearrangement joins TRBV7-3 to TRBJ2-1; D perhaps matches TRBD2 (6 bases). Germline V gene lookup returns CDR1 SGHTA and CDR2 FQGTGA. V lost 0 bases and J lost 1, with 13 bases in between. This CDR3 region has 17 residues. Together with reference TRBV7-3 and TRBJ2-1, the CDR3 gives the full variable domain: GAGVSQTPSNKVTEKGKYVELRCDPISGHTALYWYRQSLGQGPEFLIYFQGTGAADDSGLPNDRFFAVRPEGSVSTLKIQRTERGDSAVYLCASSLTGAGPSYNEQFFGPGTRLTVL.